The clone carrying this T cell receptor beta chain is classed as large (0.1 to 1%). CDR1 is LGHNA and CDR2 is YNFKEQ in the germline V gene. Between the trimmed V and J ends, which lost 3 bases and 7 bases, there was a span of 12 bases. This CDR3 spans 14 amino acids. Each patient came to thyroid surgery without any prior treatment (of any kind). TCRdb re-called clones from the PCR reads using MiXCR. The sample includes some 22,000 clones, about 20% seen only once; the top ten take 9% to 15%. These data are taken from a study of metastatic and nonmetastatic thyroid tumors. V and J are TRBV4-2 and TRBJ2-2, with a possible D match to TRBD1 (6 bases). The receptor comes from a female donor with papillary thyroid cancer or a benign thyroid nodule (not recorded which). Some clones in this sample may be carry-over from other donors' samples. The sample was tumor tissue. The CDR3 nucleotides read TGTGCCAGCAGCCAGGCCGCAGGGGACGGGGAGCTGTTTTTT. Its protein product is CASSQAAGDGELFF.